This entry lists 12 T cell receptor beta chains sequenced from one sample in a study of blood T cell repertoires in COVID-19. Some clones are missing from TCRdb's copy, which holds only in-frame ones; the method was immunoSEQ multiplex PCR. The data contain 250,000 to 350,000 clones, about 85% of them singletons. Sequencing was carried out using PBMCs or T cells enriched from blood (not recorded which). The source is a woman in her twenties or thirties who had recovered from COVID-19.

The CDR3 reads CASTLASGGGELFF. The CDR3 DNA reads as TGTGCCAGCACCTTAGCTTCAGGGGGCGGGGAGCTGTTTTTT. This chain links TRBV6-5 with TRBJ2-2, with 7 bases lining up with TRBD1. CDR1 is MNHEY and CDR2 is SVGAGI in the germline V gene. Unmatched junction bases numbered 9, after V lost 7 bases and J lost 7 bases. The CDR3 is made up of 14 amino acids.

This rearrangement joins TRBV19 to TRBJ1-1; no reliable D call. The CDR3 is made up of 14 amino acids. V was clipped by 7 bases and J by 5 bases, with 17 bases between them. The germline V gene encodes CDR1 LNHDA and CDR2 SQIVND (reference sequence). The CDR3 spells CASTPGGLGTEAFF. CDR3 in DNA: TGTGCCAGTACCCCCGGCGGGCTCGGGACTGAAGCTTTCTTT. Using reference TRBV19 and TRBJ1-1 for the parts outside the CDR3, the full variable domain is DGGITQSPKYLFRKEGQNVTLSCEQNLNHDAMYWYRQDPGQGLRLIYYSQIVNDFQKGDIAEGYSVSREKKESFPLTVTSAQKNPTAFYLCASTPGGLGTEAFFGQGTRLTVV.

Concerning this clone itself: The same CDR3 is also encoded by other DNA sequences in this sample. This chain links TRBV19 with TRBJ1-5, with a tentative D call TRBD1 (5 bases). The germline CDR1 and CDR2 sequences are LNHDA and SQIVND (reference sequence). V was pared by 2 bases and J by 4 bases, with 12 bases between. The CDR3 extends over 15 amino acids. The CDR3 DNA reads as TGTGCCAGTAGTATAAAAGGGGTGGGGAATCAGCCCCAGCATTTT. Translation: CASSIKGVGNQPQHF.

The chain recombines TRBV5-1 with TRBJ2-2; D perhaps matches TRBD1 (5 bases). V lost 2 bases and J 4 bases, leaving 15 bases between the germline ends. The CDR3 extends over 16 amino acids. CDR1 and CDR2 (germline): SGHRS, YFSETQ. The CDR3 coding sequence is TGCGCCAGCAGCTTTGGGCAGCTCCAGGGCACCGGGGAGCTGTTTTTT. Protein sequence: CASSFGQLQGTGELFF.

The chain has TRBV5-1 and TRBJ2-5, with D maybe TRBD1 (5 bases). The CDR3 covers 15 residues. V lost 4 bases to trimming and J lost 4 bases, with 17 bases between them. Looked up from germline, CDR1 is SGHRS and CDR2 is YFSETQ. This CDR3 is CASSLRGTGRETQYF. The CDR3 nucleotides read TGCGCCAGCAGCCTGAGAGGCACAGGTAGAGAGACCCAGTACTTC.

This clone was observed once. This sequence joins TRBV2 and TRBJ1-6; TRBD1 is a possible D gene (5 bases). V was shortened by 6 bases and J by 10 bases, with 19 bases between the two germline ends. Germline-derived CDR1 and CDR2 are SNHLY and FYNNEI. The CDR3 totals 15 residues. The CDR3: CASSATPRGDSPLHF. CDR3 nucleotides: TGTGCCAGCAGCGCCACGCCCCGGGGGGACTCACCCCTCCACTTT.

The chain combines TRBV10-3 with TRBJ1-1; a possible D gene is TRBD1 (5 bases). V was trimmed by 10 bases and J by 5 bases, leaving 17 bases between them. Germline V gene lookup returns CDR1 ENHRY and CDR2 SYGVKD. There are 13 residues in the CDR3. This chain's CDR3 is CATGKGQGTEAFF. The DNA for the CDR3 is TGTGCCACAGGGAAGGGCCAAGGTACTGAAGCTTTCTTT.

CDR3 DNA: TGTGCCAGCAGTTTATTACGAGATCAGCCCCAGCATTTT. It specifies CASSLLRDQPQHF. This rearrangement joins TRBV12-3 or TRBV12-4 to TRBJ1-5; D is unresolved. V shed 2 bases and J shed 5 bases, with 7 bases lying between them. The CDR3 has 13 amino acids.

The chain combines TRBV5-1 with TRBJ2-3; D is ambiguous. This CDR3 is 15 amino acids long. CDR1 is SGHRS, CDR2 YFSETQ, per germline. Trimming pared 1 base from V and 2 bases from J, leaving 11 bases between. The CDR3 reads CASSLQALYTDTQYF. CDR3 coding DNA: TGCGCCAGCAGCTTGCAGGCCTTATACACAGATACGCAGTATTTT. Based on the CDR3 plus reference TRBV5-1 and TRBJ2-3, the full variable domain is KAGVTQTPRYLIKTRGQQVTLSCSPISGHRSVSWYQQTPGQGLQFLFEYFSETQRNKGNFPGRFSGRQFSNSRSEMNVSTLELGDSALYLCASSLQALYTDTQYFGPGTRLTVL.

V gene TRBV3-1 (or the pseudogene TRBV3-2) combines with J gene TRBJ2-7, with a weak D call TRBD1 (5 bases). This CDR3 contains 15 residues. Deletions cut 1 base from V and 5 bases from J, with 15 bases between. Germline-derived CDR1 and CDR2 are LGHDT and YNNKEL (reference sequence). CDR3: CASSQGGRTNDEQYF. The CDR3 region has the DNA TGTGCCAGCAGCCAAGGGGGCAGGACAAACGACGAGCAGTACTTC.

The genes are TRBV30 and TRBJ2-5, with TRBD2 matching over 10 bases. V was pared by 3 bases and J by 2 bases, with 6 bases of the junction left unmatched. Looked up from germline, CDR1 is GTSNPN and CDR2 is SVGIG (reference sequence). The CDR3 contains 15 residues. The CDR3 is CAWSLAGGGQETQYF. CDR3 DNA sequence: TGTGCCTGGAGCTTAGCGGGGGGTGGGCAAGAGACCCAGTACTTC. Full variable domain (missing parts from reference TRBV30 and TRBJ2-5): SQTIHQWPATLVQPVGSPLSLECTVEGTSNPNLYWYRQAAGRGLQLLFYSVGIGQISSEVPQNLSASRPQDRQFILSSKKLLLSDSGFYLCAWSLAGGGQETQYFGPGTRLLVL.

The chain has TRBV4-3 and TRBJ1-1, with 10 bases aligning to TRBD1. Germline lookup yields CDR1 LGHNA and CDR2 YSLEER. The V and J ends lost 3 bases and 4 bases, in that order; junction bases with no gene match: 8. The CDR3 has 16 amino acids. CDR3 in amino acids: CASSQRDRGVSTEAFF. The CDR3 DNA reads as TGCGCCAGCAGCCAGCGGGACAGGGGAGTGAGCACTGAAGCTTTCTTT.